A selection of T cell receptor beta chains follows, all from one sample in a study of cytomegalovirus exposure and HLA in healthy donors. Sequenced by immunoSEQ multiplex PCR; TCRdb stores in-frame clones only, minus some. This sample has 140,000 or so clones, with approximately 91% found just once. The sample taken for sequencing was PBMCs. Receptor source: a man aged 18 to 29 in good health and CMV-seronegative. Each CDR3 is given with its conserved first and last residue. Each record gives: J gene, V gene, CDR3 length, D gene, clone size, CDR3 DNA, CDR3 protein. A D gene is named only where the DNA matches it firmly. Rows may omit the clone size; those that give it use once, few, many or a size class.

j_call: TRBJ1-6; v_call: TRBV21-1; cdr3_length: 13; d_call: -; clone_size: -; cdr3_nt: TGTGCCAGCAGCAGAATAACAGGTTCGCCCCTCCACTTT; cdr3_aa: CASSRITGSPLHF
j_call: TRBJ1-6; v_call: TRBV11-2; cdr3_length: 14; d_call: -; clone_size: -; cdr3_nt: TGTGCCAGCAGCTCCGGGACACTCAATTCACCCCTCCACTTT; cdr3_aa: CASSSGTLNSPLHF
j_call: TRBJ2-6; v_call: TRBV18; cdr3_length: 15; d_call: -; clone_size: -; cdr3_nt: TGTGCCAGCTCACCACCTTATCGTGGGGCCAACGTCCTGACTTTC; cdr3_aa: CASSPPYRGANVLTF
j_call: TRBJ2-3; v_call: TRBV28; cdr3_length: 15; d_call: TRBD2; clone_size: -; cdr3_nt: TGTGCCAGCAGCCCAGGGGGACTAGCGGGCCATACGCAGTATTTT; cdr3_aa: CASSPGGLAGHTQYF
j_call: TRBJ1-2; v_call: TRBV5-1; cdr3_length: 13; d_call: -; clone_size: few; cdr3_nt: TGCGCCAGCAGCTTGGGCGGCGGGGACGGCTACACCTTC; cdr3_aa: CASSLGGGDGYTF
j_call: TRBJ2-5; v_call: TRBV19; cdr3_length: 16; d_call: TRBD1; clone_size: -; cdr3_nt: TGTGCCAGTAGCCCCGGATCTAAAACAGGGGTTGAGACCCAGTACTTC; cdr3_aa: CASSPGSKTGVETQYF
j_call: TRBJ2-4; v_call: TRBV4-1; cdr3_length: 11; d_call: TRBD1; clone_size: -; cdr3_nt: TGCGCCAGCAGGGACAGGGCCATTCAGTACTTC; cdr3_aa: CASRDRAIQYF
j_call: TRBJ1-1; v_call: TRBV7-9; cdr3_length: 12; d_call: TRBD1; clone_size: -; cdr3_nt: TGTGCCAGCAGCCGGCAGGGGGGAGAAGCTTTCTTT; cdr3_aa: CASSRQGGEAFF
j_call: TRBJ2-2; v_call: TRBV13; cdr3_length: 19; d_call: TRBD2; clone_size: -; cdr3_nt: TGTGCCAGCAGCCCCGCCCCTAGCGGGAGGGAGGGGGCCACCGGGGAGCTGTTTTTT; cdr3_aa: CASSPAPSGREGATGELFF
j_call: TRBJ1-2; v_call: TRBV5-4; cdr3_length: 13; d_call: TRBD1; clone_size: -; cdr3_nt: TGTGCCAGCAGTCGACAGGGATACTATGGCTACACCTTC; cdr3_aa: CASSRQGYYGYTF
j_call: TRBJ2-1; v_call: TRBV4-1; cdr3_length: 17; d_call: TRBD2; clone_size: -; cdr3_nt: TGCGCCAGCAGCCAACCGCCTTCTAGCGGGGGGGACAATGAGCAGTTCTTC; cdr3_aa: CASSQPPSSGGDNEQFF
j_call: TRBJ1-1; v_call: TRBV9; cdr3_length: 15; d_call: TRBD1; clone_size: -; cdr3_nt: TGTGCCAGCAGCGCCCGGACAGGGCTAAACACTGAAGCTTTCTTT; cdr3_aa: CASSARTGLNTEAFF
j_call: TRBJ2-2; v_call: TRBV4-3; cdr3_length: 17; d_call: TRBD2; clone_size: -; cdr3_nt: TGCGCCAGCAGCCAAGACTGGGCGGGAGGGCCAGTCGGGGAGCTGTTTTTT; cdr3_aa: CASSQDWAGGPVGELFF
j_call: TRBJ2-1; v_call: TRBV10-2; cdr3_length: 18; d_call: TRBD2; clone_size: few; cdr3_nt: TGCGCCAGCAGTGAGTCTGGGACTAGCGGGAGGGCCAGGCATGAGCAGTTCTTC; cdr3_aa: CASSESGTSGRARHEQFF
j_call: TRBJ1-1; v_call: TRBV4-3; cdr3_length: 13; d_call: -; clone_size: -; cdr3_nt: TGCGCCAGCAGCCCTCGTGGACAGACTGAAGCTTTCTTT; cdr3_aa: CASSPRGQTEAFF
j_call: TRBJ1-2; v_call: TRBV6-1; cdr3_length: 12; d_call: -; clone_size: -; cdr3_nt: TGTGCCAGCAGTGGTAGAGTGGTTGGCTACACCTTC; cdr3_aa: CASSGRVVGYTF
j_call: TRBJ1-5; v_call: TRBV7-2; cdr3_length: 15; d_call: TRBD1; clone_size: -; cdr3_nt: TGTGCCAGCAGCTTAGAGACAGGGGGGCATCAGCCCCAGCATTTT; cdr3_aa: CASSLETGGHQPQHF
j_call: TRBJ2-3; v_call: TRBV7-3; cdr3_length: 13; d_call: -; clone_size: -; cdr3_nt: TGTGCCAGCAGCTTAGCGGGTCCAGATACGCAGTATTTT; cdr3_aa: CASSLAGPDTQYF
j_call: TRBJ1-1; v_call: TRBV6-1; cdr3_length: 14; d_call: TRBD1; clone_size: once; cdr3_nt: TGTGCCAGCAGCGGGACAGGGATGAACACTGAAGCTTTCTTT; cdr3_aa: CASSGTGMNTEAFF
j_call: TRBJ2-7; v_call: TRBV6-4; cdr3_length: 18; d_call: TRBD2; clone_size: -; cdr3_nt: TGTGCCAGCAGTGACTCGACGATCGCGGGGGTAATCCCCTACGAGCAGTACTTC; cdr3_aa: CASSDSTIAGVIPYEQYF
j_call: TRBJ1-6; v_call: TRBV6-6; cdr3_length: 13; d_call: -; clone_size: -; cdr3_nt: TGTGCCAGCAGTTACTCGCGGGATTCACCCCTCCACTTT; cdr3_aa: CASSYSRDSPLHF
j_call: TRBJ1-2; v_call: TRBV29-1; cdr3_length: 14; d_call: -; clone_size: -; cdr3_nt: TGCAGCGTTGAGGGGCAGGGTTGGGCCTATGGCTACACCTTC; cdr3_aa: CSVEGQGWAYGYTF
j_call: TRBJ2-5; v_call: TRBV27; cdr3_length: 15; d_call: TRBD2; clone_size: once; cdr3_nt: TGTGCCAGCAACCCGGCTAGCGGGTCTCAAGAGACCCAGTACTTC; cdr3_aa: CASNPASGSQETQYF
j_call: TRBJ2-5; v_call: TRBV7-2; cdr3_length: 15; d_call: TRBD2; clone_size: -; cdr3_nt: TGTGCCAGCAGCTTAGTTTGGGGGGGTAAAGAGACCCAGTACTTC; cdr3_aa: CASSLVWGGKETQYF
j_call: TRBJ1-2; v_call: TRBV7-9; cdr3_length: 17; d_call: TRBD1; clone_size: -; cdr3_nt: TGTGCCAGCAGCTATCAGACCGGGACAGGGTCGGACTATGGCTACACCTTC; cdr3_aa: CASSYQTGTGSDYGYTF
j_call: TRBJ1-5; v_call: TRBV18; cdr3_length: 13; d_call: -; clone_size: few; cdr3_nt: TGTGCCAGCTCACTAAAGCCTGATCAGCCCCAGCATTTT; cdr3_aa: CASSLKPDQPQHF
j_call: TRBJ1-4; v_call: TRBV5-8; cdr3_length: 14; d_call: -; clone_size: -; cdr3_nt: TGTGCCAGCAGCTTGGGAGTAGCCAATGAAAAACTGTTTTTT; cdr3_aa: CASSLGVANEKLFF
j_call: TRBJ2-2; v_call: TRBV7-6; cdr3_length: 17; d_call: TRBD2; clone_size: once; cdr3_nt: TGTGCCAGCAGCCCCTCCCCGAGCGGGGGGCCTGCCGGGGAGCTGTTTTTT; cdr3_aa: CASSPSPSGGPAGELFF
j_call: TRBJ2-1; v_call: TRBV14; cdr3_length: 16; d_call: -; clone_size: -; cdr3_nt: TGTGCCAGCAGCCCAGTTACTTCTAGCTCCTACAATGAGCAGTTCTTC; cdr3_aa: CASSPVTSSSYNEQFF
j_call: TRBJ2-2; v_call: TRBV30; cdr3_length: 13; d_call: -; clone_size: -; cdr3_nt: TGTGCCTGGAGTGTACAGGGCAGCAGGGAGCTGTTTTTT; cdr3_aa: CAWSVQGSRELFF
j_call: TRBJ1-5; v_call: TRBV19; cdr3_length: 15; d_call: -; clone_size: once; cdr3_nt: TGTGCCAGTATGGGTGGACAGCATAGCAATCAGCCCCAGCATTTT; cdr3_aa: CASMGGQHSNQPQHF
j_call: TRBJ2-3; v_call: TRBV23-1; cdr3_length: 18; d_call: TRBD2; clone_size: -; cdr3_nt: TGCGCCAGCATGGAGACGGAGGGGCGGGAGAGGAGCACAGATACGCAGTATTTT; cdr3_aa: CASMETEGRERSTDTQYF
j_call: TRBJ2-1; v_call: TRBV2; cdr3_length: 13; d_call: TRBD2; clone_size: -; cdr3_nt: TGTGCCAGCAGTCTAGCGGCCTACAATGAGCAGTTCTTC; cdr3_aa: CASSLAAYNEQFF
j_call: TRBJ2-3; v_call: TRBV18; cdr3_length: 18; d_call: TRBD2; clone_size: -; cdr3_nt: TGTGCCAGCTCACCGCTAGCGGGAACGAAGCTTAGCACAGATACGCAGTATTTT; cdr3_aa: CASSPLAGTKLSTDTQYF
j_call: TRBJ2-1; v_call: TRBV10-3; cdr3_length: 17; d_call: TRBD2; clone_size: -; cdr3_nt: TGTGCCATCAGTGGGTCCCCAGCGGGAGCCTCCTACAATGAGCAGTTCTTC; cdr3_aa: CAISGSPAGASYNEQFF
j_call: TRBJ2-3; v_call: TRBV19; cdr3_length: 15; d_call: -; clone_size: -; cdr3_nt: TGTGCCACCCAAGGGGGGGGCAGATTCACAGATACGCAGTATTTT; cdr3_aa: CATQGGGRFTDTQYF
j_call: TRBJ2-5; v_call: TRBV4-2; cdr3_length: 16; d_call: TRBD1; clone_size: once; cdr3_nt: TGTGCCAGCAGCCAATTTACAGGGGGCCTCCAAGAGACCCAGTACTTC; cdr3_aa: CASSQFTGGLQETQYF
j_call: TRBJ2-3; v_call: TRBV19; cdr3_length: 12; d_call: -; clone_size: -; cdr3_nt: TGTGCCAGTATCGGCGGGACAGATACGCAGTATTTT; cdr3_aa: CASIGGTDTQYF
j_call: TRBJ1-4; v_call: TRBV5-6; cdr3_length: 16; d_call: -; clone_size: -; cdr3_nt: TGTGCCAGCAGCTTGGAGGGTCAGGGAACTTATGAAAAACTGTTTTTT; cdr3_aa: CASSLEGQGTYEKLFF
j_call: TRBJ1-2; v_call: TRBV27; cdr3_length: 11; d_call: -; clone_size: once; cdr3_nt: TGTGCCAGCGACTTAGCCCAAGTTCGAACCTTC; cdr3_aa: CASDLAQVRTF
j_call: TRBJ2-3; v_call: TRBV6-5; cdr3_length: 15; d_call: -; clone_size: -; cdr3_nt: TGTGCCAGCAGTTACTCCTGGCAGGGAGGAGATACGCAGTATTTT; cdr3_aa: CASSYSWQGGDTQYF
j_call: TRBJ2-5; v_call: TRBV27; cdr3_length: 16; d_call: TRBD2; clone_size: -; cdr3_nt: TGTGCCAGCAGTCCAGGGACTAGCGGGACCCAAGAGACCCAGTACTTC; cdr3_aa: CASSPGTSGTQETQYF
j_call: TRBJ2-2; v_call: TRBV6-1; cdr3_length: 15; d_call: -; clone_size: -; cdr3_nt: TGTGCCAGCAGTGCTACGACAGGGAACACCGGGGAGCTGTTTTTT; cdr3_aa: CASSATTGNTGELFF
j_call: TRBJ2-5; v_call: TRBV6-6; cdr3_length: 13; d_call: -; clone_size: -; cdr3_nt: TGTGCCAGCAGTTACGGGAGTAAAGAGACCCAGTACTTC; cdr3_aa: CASSYGSKETQYF